This TCR beta chain originates from a study of regulatory T cells in long-lasting Graves disease. Study in general: In persistent Graves' disease, antithyroid drugs had been taken for over 5 years and TSH receptor antibodies stayed positive. Whole-study results and caveats: Segments TRBV28, TRBJ1-2 and TRBJ2-5 showed preferential usage in persistent disease.

Notes on this clonotype: No antigen is known for it.

Arm-PCR of CDR3 regions and iRepertoire HTBI primers were used to build TCR beta libraries. Authors' methods: Samples jointly harbored 62 TRBV and 14 to 15 TRBJ segments. One entry per CDR3 protein, called by TCRdb with MiXCR from the multiplex PCR reads. Clone size and V and J calls follow TCRdb, not the original study. The sample comprises around 400,000 distinct CDR3 sequences, 23% of which are singletons, and approximately 25% rests with the top ten. Time point indicated: persistent/refractory GD, antithyroid drugs over 5 years with positive TRAb. Preparation of the TCR library used RNA extracted from PBMCs. Germline V gives CDR1 DFQATT, CDR2 SNEGSKA (reference sequence). The CDR3 loop spans 13 amino acids. Trimming at V came to 5 bases and at J to 4 bases, leaving 4 bases not matched to a gene.

V and J are TRBV20-1 and TRBJ2-5, with TRBD1 matching 10 bases. The sample consisted of peripheral blood mononuclear cells (PBMCs), taken when the disease was refractory, from a patient treated with antithyroid drugs. The source of this sequence is a female donor with Graves disease. CDR3 in amino acids: CSARQGAGETQYF. The CDR3 bases are TGCAGTGCTCGACAGGGGGCGGGAGAGACCCAGTACTTC.